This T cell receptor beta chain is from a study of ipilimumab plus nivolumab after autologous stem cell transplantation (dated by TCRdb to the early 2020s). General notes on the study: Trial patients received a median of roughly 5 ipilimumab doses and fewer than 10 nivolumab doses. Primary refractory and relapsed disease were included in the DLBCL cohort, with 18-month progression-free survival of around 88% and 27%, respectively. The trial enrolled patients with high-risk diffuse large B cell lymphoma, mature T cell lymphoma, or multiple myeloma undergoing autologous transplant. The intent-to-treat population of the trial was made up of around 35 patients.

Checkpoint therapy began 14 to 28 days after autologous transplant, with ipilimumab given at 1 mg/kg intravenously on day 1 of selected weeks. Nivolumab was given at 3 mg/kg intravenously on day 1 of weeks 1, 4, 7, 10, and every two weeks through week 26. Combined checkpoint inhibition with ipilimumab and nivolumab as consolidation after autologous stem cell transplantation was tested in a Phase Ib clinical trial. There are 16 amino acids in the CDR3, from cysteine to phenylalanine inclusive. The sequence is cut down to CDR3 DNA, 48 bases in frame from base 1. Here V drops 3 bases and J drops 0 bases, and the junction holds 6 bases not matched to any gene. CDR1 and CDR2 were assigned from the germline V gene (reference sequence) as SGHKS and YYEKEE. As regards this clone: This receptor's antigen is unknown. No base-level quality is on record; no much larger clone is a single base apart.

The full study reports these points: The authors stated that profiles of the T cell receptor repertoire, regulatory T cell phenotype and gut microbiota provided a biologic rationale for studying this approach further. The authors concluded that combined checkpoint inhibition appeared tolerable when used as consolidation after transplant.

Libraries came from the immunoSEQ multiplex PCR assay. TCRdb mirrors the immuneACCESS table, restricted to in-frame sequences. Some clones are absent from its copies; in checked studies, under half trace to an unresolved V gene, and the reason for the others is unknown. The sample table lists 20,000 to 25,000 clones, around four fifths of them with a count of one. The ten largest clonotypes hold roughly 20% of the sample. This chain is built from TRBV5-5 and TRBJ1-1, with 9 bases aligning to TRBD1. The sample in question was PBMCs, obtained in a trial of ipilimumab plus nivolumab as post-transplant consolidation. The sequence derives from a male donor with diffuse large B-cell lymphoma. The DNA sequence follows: TGTGCCAGCAGCTGGGGACAGGGACACATGAACACTGAAGCTTTCTTT. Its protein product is CASSWGQGHMNTEAFF.